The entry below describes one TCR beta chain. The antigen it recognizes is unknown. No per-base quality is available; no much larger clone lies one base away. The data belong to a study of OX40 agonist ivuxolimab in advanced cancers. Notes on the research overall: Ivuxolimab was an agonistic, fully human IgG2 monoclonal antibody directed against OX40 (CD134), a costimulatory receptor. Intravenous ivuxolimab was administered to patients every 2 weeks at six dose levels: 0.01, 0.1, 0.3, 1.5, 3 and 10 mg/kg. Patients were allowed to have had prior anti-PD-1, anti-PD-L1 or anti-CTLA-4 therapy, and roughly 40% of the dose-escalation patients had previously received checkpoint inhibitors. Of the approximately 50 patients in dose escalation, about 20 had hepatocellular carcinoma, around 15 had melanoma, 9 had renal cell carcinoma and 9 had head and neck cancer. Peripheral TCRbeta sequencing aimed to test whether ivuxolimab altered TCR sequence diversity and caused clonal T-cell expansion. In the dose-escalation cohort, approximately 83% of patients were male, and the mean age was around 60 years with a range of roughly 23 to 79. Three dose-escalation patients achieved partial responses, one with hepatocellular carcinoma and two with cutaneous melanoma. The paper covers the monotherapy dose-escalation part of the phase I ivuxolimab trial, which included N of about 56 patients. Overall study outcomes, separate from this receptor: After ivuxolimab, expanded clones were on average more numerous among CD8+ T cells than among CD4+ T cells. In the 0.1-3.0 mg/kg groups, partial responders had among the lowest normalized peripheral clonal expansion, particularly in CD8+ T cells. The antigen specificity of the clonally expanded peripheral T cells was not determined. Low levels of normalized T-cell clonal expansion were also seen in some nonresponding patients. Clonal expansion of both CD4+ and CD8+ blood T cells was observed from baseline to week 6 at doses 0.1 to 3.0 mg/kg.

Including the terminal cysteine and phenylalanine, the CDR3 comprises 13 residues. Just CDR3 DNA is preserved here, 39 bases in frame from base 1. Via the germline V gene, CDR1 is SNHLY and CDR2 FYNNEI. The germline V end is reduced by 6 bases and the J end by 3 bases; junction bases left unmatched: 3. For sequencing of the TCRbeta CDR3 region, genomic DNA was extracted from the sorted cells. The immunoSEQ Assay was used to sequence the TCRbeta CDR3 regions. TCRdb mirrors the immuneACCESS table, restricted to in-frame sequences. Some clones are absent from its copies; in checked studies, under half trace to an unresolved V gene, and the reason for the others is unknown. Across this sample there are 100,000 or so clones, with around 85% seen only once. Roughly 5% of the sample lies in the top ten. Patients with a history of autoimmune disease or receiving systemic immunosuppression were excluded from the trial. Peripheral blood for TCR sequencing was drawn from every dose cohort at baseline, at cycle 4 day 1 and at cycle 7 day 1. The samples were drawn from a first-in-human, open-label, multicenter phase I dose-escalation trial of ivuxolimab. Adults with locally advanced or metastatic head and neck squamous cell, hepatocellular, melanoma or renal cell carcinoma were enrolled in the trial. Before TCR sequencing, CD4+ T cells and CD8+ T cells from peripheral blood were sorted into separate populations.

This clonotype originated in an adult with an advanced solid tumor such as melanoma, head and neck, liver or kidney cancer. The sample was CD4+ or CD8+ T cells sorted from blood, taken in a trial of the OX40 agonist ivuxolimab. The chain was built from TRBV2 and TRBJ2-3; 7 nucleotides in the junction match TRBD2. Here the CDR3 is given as CASSGGSTDTQYF. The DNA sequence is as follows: TGTGCCAGCAGCGGCGGGAGTACAGATACGCAGTATTTT.